One sample yielded the 5 T cell receptor beta chains listed below, sequenced in a study of T-cell reconstitution after alpha-beta-depleted transplantation in children (dated by TCRdb to 2015 to 2016). Receptors were amplified or captured by PCR. Sequencing was carried out with an Illumina HiSeq 2500. Molecular barcoding was employed in the preparation of TCR libraries, with unique molecular identifiers being used to normalize TCRbeta repertoire quantification. TCRdb itself trimmed the public reads at Q25 with fastp, ran MiXCR and retained productive beta chains. Each entry merges the rows of one CDR3 protein and shows their most common DNA and genes. This sample has more than 150,000 distinct CDR3 sequences in its table, and roughly 15% of those were observed once. The ten top clones hold over 10% of the sample. The sequencing here drew on PBMCs from the stem cell graft donor, taken from the stem cell graft. Every receptor here comes from a human donor who donated a stem cell graft to a child with acute lymphoblastic leukemia.

This clonotype was picked up many times. CDR3: CASRTTGVPTEAFF. The CDR3, as DNA: TGTGCCAGCAGGACGACAGGGGTGCCCACTGAAGCTTTCTTT. The chain links TRBV27 to TRBJ1-1; TRBD1 matches 8 bases. Trimming cost V 6 bases and J 4 bases; bases outside gene matches: 7. CDR1 is MNHEY, CDR2 SMNVEV, per germline (reference sequence). There are 14 residues in the CDR3.

CDR3 loop: CASSYDFRQNQAKNIQYF. CDR3 bases: TGTGCCAGCAGTTACGATTTTAGACAGAACCAAGCCAAAAACATTCAGTACTTC. This sequence joins TRBV6-2 or TRBV6-3 and TRBJ2-4; maybe TRBD1 (5 bases). Germline lookup yields CDR1 MNHEY and CDR2 SVGEGT. V was cut by 2 bases and J by 0 bases, with 17 bases left in between. There are 18 residues in the CDR3.

A remark on this clonotype: It may be a read error: a sequence one base away is much more abundant. The chain joins TRBV7-6 to TRBJ2-3; tentatively, D is TRBD1 (6 bases). Germline V gene data show CDR1 as SGHVS and CDR2 as FNYEAQ. The CDR3 loop spans 14 amino acids. The CDR3 region is CASSLARRTDPQYF. CDR3 nucleotides: TGTGCCAGCAGCTTAGCGAGGAGGACAGATCCGCAGTATTTT.

This clonotype was observed at least ten times. The V and J genes are TRBV7-8 and TRBJ2-2, with D possibly called TRBD1 or TRBD2 (5 bases each). The CDR3 totals 15 residues. Deletions cut 5 bases from V and 7 bases from J, with 17 bases between. The germline V gene has CDR1 SGHVS and CDR2 FQNEAQ. CDR3 residues: CASSPRRGTNGELFF. The CDR3 nucleotides are TGTGCCAGCAGCCCCCGGCGAGGGACCAACGGGGAGCTGTTTTTT.

This clonotype appeared many times. DNA of the CDR3: TGTGCCAGCAGTGAGGCCAGGGGAAATTCACCCCTCCACTTT. Translated, it gives CASSEARGNSPLHF. The chain joins TRBV6-1 to TRBJ1-6; tentatively, D is TRBD1 (6 bases). The CDR3 runs to 14 residues. CDR1 and CDR2 from the germline V gene are MNHNS and SASEGT. V shed 3 bases and J shed 7 bases, with 10 bases lying between them.